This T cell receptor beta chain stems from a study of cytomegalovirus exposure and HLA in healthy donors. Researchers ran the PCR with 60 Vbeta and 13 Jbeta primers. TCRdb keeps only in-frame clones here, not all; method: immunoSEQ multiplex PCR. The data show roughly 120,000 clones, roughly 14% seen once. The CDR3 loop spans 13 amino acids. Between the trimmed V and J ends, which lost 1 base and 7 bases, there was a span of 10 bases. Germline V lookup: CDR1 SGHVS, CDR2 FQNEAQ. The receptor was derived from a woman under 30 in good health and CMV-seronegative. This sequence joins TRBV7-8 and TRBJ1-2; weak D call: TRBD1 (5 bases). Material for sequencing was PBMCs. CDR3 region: CASSLGGGAGYTF. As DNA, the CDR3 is TGTGCCAGCAGCTTAGGGGGGGGAGCTGGCTACACCTTC.